This entry features one TCR beta chain sequence. There is no known antigen for this receptor. Per-nucleotide qualities are absent, and no much larger clonotype sits a single base away. These data belong to a study of shared clonotypes between healthy human individuals (dated by TCRdb to 2018 to 2021). Background for the entire study: A couple of women and three men aged 18 to 49 years were included in the cohort. To estimate repertoire size and how much clonotype sharing occurs between individuals, the study deeply sequenced the blood TCR repertoires of five or six healthy adults. Per donor, leukapheresis produced somewhere between about 0.85 and 9.5 billion PBMCs. For each donor, CD4 naive and CD4 memory were each given three plates, CD8 naive was given two plates, and CD8 memory was given one plate. To increase sequencing depth and limit assay-specific biases, different laboratories used diverse techniques to prepare libraries and sequence TCR repertoires.

Using the deep immunoSEQ assay, multiplex PCR amplified TCR CDR3 regions from genomic DNA. Extracted genomic DNA from each cell subset was distributed evenly across all wells of several immunoSEQ 96-well plates, and each plate was treated as a replicate. Each replicate PCR for sorted subsets received approximately 220 ng genomic DNA, equal to about 30,000 T cell genomes. Purified libraries were quantified with a Qubit 3.0 fluorometer, sized on a Bioanalyzer 2100, and re-quantified with the KAPA Library Quantification kit. Each immunoSEQ 96-well plate was sequenced on its own single-read 150-cycle Illumina NextSeq 550 flow cell. In the source study's methods: The immunoSEQ output contained only junctional sequences without quality scores, so filtering could not match that applied to full-length reads. Sequences were annotated with PyIR, a Python wrapper for IgBLAST v1.9, using IMGT germline references to assign V/J genes and CDR3. Reads with weak V/J assignments (E-value above 1e-6), missing CDR3, stop codons, out-of-frame junctions, or ambiguous translated residues were removed. A V3J clonotype was defined by an identical inferred V gene, J gene, and CDR3 amino acid sequence. The percentage overlap between two repertoires was calculated by dividing the number of shared unique clonotypes by the size of the smaller repertoire. Repertoire richness was assessed with RTK rarefaction, the Chao1 estimator, and Recon v2.1 estimates of unobserved clonotypes. Generation probabilities for all TCRbeta clonotypes obtained by the gDNA method from several donors were computed using OLGA. TCRdb re-hosts the immuneACCESS table, in-frame sequences only. Its copies lack some clones; in the studies checked, an unresolved V gene accounts for under half of them, and the cause for the rest is not known. V, J and clone size were drawn from that table, and D and trimming were deduced from the DNA. The sample table records 2 million to 2.5 million clones; 90% to 96% of these occur just once. Around 0.13% of the sample rests with the top ten.

What the study reported, not specific to this receptor: Higher generation probabilities were observed for clonotypes shared by all four sorted-subset donors than for non-shared clonotypes. Rarefaction of sorted-subset datasets indicated incomplete sequencing despite the large sequencing depth. Pairwise subsampling indicated that sequencing depth was expected to affect the degree of clonotype sharing among donors. The small number of donors limited the genetic and exposure-history diversity represented. Across several donors, around 5% of naive CD4, roughly 3.5% of naive CD8, approximately 2.5% of memory CD4, and 0.4% of memory CD8 clonotypes were shared. Naive subsets generally had larger estimated clonotype richness than memory subsets. Sampling was restricted to blood, and TCR repertoires in tissues likely differ from the TCR repertoires found in blood.

The germline V gene encodes CDR1 SGHNT and CDR2 YYREEE (reference sequence). Trimming removed 4 bases from V and 6 bases from J, leaving 23 bases between the germline ends. The CDR3 runs 16 residues from the cysteine to the phenylalanine. Only the CDR3 portion is preserved as DNA: 48 bases, with reading frame beginning at the first base. The donors were healthy, HIV-negative adults with no recently reported acute infections or vaccinations. Every donor was a Caucasian adult living in Nashville, Tennessee, USA. CD4+ T cells were enriched by magnetic negative selection; naive cells were then positively selected on CD45RA, and the negative fraction formed the memory subset. Blood was collected by leukapheresis, and PBMCs were isolated by Ficoll-Histopaque density gradient centrifugation and then cryopreserved in liquid nitrogen vapor phase. Purity and quantity of every magnetically sorted T cell population were checked by analytical flow cytometry. Each sorted fraction had its genomic DNA isolated and then quantified by UV absorbance on a Nanodrop 2000c.

Sequencing was carried out using naive CD4+ T cells sorted from blood. The cell subset or site label of this sample denotes: CD45RA+ positively selected. This sequence uses TRBV5-4 and TRBJ2-7; the D gene is perhaps TRBD2, from 6 matching bases. This TCR was sampled from a man aged 18 to 35 in good health. At the DNA level, the sequence is TGTGCCAGCAGCCCGGCCTCTAGCGCAGCAAGGATCGAGCAGTACTTC. Its protein product is CASSPASSAARIEQYF.